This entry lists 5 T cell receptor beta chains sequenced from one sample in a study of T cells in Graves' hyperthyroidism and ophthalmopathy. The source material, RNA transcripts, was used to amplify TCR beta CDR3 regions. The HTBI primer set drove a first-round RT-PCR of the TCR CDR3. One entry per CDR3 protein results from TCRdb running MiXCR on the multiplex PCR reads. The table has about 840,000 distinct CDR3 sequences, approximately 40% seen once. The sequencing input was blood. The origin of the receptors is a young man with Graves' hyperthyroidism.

The CDR3 protein is CSVDVPVGRMSNEKLFF. The CDR3 DNA sequence: TGCAGCGTTGATGTGCCAGTAGGACGCATGTCTAATGAAAAACTGTTTTTT. The chain has TRBV29-1 and TRBJ1-4; D is unresolved. Deletions cut 3 bases from V and 3 bases from J, with 20 bases between. This CDR3 contains 17 residues. Germline CDR1 is SQVTM and CDR2 is ANQGSEA.

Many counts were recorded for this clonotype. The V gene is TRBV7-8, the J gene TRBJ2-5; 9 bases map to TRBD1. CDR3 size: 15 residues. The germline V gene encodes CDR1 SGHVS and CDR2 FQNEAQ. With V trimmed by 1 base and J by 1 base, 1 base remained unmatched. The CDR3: CASSLGTGVQETQYF. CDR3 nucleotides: TGTGCCAGCAGCTTAGGGACAGGGGTCCAAGAGACCCAGTACTTC.

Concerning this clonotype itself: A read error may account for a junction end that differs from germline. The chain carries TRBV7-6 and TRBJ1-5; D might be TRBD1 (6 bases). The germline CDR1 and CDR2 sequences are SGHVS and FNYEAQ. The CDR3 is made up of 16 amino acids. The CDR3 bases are TGTGCCAGCAGCCCTCTCCAGGGGATTAGCAATCAGTCCCAGCATTTT. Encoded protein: CASSPLQGISNQSQHF.

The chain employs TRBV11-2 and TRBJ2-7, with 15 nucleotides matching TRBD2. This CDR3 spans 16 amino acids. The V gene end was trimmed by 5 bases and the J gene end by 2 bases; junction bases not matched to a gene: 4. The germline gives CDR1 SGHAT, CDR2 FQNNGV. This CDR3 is CASSPWTSGRAYEQYF. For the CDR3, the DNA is TGTGCCAGCAGCCCGTGGACTAGCGGGAGGGCCTACGAGCAGTACTTC.

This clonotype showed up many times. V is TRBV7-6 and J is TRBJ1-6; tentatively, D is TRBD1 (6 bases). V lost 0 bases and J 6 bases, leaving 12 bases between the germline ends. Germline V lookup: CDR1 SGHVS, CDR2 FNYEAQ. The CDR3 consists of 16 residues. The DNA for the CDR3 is TGTGCCAGCAGCTTAGCAGGGGGGGCCCTTAATTCACCCCTCCACTTT. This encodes CASSLAGGALNSPLHF.